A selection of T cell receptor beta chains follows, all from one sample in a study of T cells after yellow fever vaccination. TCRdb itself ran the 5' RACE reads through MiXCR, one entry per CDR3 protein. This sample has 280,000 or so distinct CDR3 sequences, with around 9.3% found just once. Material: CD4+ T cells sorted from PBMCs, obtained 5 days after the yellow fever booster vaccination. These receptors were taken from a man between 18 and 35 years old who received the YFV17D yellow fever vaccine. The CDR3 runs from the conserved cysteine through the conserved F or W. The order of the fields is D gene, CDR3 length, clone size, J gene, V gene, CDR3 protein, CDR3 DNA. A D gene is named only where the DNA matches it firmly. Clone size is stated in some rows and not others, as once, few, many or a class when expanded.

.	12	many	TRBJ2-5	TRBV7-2	CASSFSRETQYF	TGTGCCAGCAGCTTCTCCCGGGAGACCCAGTACTTC
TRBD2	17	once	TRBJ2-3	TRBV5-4	CASSLNVAGGRTDTQYF	TGTGCCAGCAGCTTGAATGTGGCGGGGGGGCGCACAGATACGCAGTATTTT
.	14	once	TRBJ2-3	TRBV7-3	CASSLNSGTDTQYF	TGTGCCAGCAGCTTAAACAGCGGCACAGATACGCAGTATTTT
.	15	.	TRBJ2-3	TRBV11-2	CASSTRDLSTDTQYF	TGTGCCAGCAGCACCAGGGATCTTAGCACAGATACGCAGTATTTT
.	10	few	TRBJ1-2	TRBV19	CASSMDGYTF	TGTGCCAGTAGTATGGATGGCTACACCTTC
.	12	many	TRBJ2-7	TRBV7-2	CASSFLPYEQYF	TGTGCCAGCAGCTTCCTCCCCTACGAGCAGTACTTC
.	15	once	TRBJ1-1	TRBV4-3	CASSQLVAGNTEAFF	TGCGCCAGCAGCCAACTTGTAGCAGGGAACACTGAAGCTTTCTTT
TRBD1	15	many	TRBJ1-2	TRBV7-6	CASNAGTGANYGYTF	TGTGCCAGCAACGCCGGGACAGGGGCTAACTATGGCTACACCTTC
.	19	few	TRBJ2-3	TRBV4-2	CASSQKWTVGAGGSDTQYF	TGTGCCAGCAGCCAGAAATGGACAGTAGGAGCCGGTGGATCAGATACGCAGTATTTT
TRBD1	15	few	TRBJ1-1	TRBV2	CASRRQGAIGTEAFF	TGTGCCAGCAGACGACAGGGGGCGATCGGTACTGAAGCTTTCTTT
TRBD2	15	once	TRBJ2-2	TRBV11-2	CASSLEWGGTGELFF	TGTGCCAGCAGCTTAGAATGGGGGGGGACCGGGGAGCTGTTTTTT
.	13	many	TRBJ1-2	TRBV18	CASSPGQHYGYTF	TGTGCCAGCTCACCAGGTCAGCACTATGGCTACACCTTC
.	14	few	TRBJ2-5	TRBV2	CASRKGGPQETQYF	TGTGCCAGCAGGAAGGGGGGACCCCAAGAGACCCAGTACTTC
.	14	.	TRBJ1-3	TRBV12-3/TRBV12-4	CASNLIGAGNTIYF	TGTGCCAGCAACCTGATAGGGGCTGGAAACACCATATATTTT
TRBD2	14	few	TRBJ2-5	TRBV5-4	CASSRTSGQETQYF	TGTGCCAGCAGCCGGACTAGCGGCCAAGAGACCCAGTACTTC
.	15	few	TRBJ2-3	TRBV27	CASSQGVSGTDTQYF	TGTGCCAGCAGCCAAGGGGTTTCGGGCACAGATACGCAGTATTTT
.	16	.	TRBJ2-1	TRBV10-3	CAISESGLRSYNEQFF	TGTGCCATCAGTGAGTCGGGACTCAGATCCTACAATGAGCAGTTCTTC
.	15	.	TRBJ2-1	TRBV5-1	CASSGSGNTYNEQFF	TGCGCCAGCAGCGGATCAGGGAATACCTACAATGAGCAGTTCTTC
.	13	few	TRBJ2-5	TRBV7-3	CASTWGTQETQYF	TGTGCCAGCACCTGGGGAACACAAGAGACCCAGTACTTC
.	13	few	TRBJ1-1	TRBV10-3	CAIRGRENTEAFF	TGTGCCATCAGGGGACGGGAGAACACTGAAGCTTTCTTT
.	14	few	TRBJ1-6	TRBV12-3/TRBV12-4	CASTLTYQRSPLHF	TGTGCCAGCACGTTGACGTACCAGAGGTCACCCCTCCACTTT
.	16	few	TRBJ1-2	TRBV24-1	CATSDGDPTANYGYTF	TGTGCCACCAGTGATGGGGACCCGACCGCCAACTATGGCTACACCTTC